The TCR beta chain under discussion was sequenced for a study of blood T cell repertoires in COVID-19. Study-level background: Specimens from acute and convalescent COVID-19 originated in the United States, Italy and Spain.

The CDR3 consists of 13 residues. The V segment lost 6 bases and the J segment 15 bases; nucleotides outside the gene matches: 6. Sequenced by immunoSEQ multiplex PCR; TCRdb stores in-frame clones only, minus some. The sample has approximately 46,000 clones, nearly 90% seen once; the top ten hold approximately 2.8%. This clonotype originated in a middle-aged man with active COVID-19. Material for sequencing was peripheral blood. The J gene is TRBJ2-2, the V gene TRBV12-3 or TRBV12-4; 14 nucleotides align to TRBD2. CDR3 nucleotide sequence: TGTGCCAGCAGGGAGACTAGCGGGGGGGCGGTGTTTTTT. It yields the protein CASRETSGGAVFF.